This TCR beta chain appears in the sequencing data of a study of control samples from healthy donors and cancer patients. TCRdb's copy holds only in-frame clones and misses some; the assay was immunoSEQ multiplex PCR. The profile shows over 65,000 clones, 85% to 90% of them singletons. In the case of this clone: The junction and the germline gene differ at one end; a read error may be behind it.

In germline, CDR1 is SGHDT, CDR2 YYEEEE. The CDR3 extends over 15 amino acids. The chain carries TRBV5-6 and TRBJ1-2, with 12 bases matching TRBD1. This receptor was identified in a woman aged 45 to 65 with colorectal cancer. Sample: PBMCs. The CDR3: CASSLYGTGGFGYIF. The CDR3, as DNA: TGTGCCAGCAGCTTGTACGGGACAGGGGGCTTTGGCTACATCTTC. The whole variable domain, filled in from reference TRBV5-6 and TRBJ1-2, reads DAGVTQSPTHLIKTRGQQVTLRCSPKSGHDTVSWYQQALGQGPQFIFQYYEEEERQRGNFPDRFSGHQFPNYSSELNVNALLLGDSALYLCASSLYGTGGFGYIFGSGTRLTVV.